The rows below give T cell receptor beta chains drawn from one sample of a study of blood T cell repertoires in COVID-19. Profiling relied on immunoSEQ multiplex PCR, and the TCRdb table lists in-frame clones only, not all of them. The sample consists of 55,000 to 65,000 clones, about 90% of them appearing once. Material: peripheral blood. These receptors were collected from a man older than 75 in a cohort sampled during active COVID-19. The CDR3 runs from the conserved cysteine through the conserved F or W. The order of the fields is clone size, J gene, V gene, D gene, CDR3 protein, CDR3 DNA. D genes are given only for firm matches. Where a row states a size, it is once, few, many or the class of an expanded clone; other rows omit it.

clone size: .
J gene: TRBJ2-7
V gene: TRBV12-3/TRBV12-4
D gene: TRBD1
CDR3 protein: CASSWTGAHEQYF
CDR3 DNA: TGTGCCAGCAGCTGGACAGGGGCCCACGAGCAGTACTTC

clone size: .
J gene: TRBJ1-5
V gene: TRBV19
D gene: .
CDR3 protein: CASSIFRTVFNQPQHF
CDR3 DNA: TGTGCCAGTAGTATTTTTCGGACAGTCTTCAATCAGCCCCAGCATTTT

clone size: .
J gene: TRBJ2-7
V gene: TRBV5-8
D gene: TRBD1
CDR3 protein: CASSLSGQGYEQYF
CDR3 DNA: TGTGCCAGCAGCCTATCTGGACAGGGCTACGAGCAGTACTTC

clone size: once
J gene: TRBJ2-2
V gene: TRBV12-5
D gene: TRBD2
CDR3 protein: CASGPTRREFFGELFF
CDR3 DNA: TGTGCTAGTGGCCCTACACGGCGGGAGTTCTTCGGGGAGCTGTTTTTT

clone size: .
J gene: TRBJ2-3
V gene: TRBV20-1
D gene: .
CDR3 protein: CSASDRRSTDTQYF
CDR3 DNA: TGCAGTGCTAGTGACAGGAGGAGCACAGATACGCAGTATTTT

clone size: .
J gene: TRBJ1-6
V gene: TRBV6-5
D gene: TRBD1
CDR3 protein: CASQDRDYNSPLHF
CDR3 DNA: TGTGCCAGCCAAGACAGGGACTATAATTCACCCCTCCACTTT

clone size: .
J gene: TRBJ1-1
V gene: TRBV7-9
D gene: .
CDR3 protein: CASSRQVGTEAFF
CDR3 DNA: TGTGCCAGCAGTCGACAGGTGGGAACTGAAGCTTTCTTT

clone size: .
J gene: TRBJ2-3
V gene: TRBV5-5
D gene: TRBD1
CDR3 protein: CASSSTRTGVDTQYF
CDR3 DNA: TGTGCCAGCAGCTCAACCCGGACAGGGGTCGATACGCAGTATTTT

clone size: .
J gene: TRBJ2-2
V gene: TRBV24-1
D gene: .
CDR3 protein: CATSDARGGNTGELFF
CDR3 DNA: TGTGCCACCAGTGATGCTAGGGGGGGAAACACCGGGGAGCTGTTTTTT

clone size: .
J gene: TRBJ1-2
V gene: TRBV14
D gene: .
CDR3 protein: CASSQAGNYGYTF
CDR3 DNA: TGTGCCAGCAGCCAAGCCGGGAACTATGGCTACACCTTC

clone size: once
J gene: TRBJ2-3
V gene: TRBV19
D gene: TRBD1
CDR3 protein: CASSITGQGDRGYTQYF
CDR3 DNA: TGTGCCAGTAGTATTACGGGACAGGGGGACAGGGGTTATACGCAGTATTTT

clone size: few
J gene: TRBJ1-4
V gene: TRBV6-5
D gene: .
CDR3 protein: CASLDSSANEKLFF
CDR3 DNA: TGTGCCAGCTTAGACAGTTCTGCGAATGAAAAACTGTTTTTT

clone size: .
J gene: TRBJ2-1
V gene: TRBV11-3
D gene: TRBD2
CDR3 protein: CASSLTGGSYNEQFF
CDR3 DNA: TGTGCCAGCAGCTTAACGGGCGGGAGCTACAATGAGCAGTTCTTC

clone size: .
J gene: TRBJ1-1
V gene: TRBV6-2/TRBV6-3
D gene: .
CDR3 protein: CASSYTGMGTEAFF
CDR3 DNA: TGTGCCAGCAGTTATACAGGGATGGGCACTGAAGCTTTCTTT

clone size: .
J gene: TRBJ2-2
V gene: TRBV5-4
D gene: .
CDR3 protein: CASSLENAGRGTGELFF
CDR3 DNA: TGTGCCAGCAGCTTGGAAAATGCAGGGCGAGGAACCGGGGAGCTGTTTTTT

clone size: .
J gene: TRBJ2-1
V gene: TRBV7-8
D gene: TRBD2
CDR3 protein: CASSLIGGTYNEQFF
CDR3 DNA: TGTGCCAGCAGCTTAATCGGGGGGACCTACAATGAGCAGTTCTTC